The clone carrying this T cell receptor beta chain was detected a few times. Its antigen is undetermined. This sample was included in a study of blood T cells in healthy people across ages. Study-level findings and limits: Donor CMV status was unknown, possibly confounding expanded clonotype changes.

CDR3 length: 14 residues. Germline V lookup: CDR1 SQVTM, CDR2 ANQGSEA. V shed 7 bases and J shed 0 bases, with 10 bases lying between them. Then a second PCR, running about 6 to 11 cycles, was carried out with a sample-barcoded 5' primer and a J-beta primer mix. TCRdb itself ran the 5' RACE reads through MiXCR, one entry per CDR3 protein. The sample includes hundreds of thousands of distinct CDR3 sequences, approximately 25% of them seen just once. The same specimen was also included in a second study, on T cells of mothers and their children. That source adds: The sample comes from fewer than 10 healthy Caucasian donors: mothers and children. For unrelated pairs as for related ones, thymic selection shapes TCR recombination output similarly.

What was sequenced was blood. The gene calls are TRBV29-1 and TRBJ2-6, with D unclear. The origin of this receptor is a boy aged 5-17 years in good health. DNA of the CDR3: TGCAGCGCCGAGGTTTACTCTGGGGCCAACGTCCTGACTTTC. This encodes CSAEVYSGANVLTF. Full variable domain (missing parts from reference TRBV29-1 and TRBJ2-6): SAVISQKPSRDICQRGTSLTIQCQVDSQVTMMFWYRQQPGQSLTLIATANQGSEATYESGFVIDKFPISRPNLTFSTLTVSNMSPEDSSIYLCSAEVYSGANVLTFGAGSRLTVL.